These 9 T cell receptor beta chains were all obtained from the same sample, sequenced in a study of blood T cell repertoires in COVID-19. TCRdb's copy holds only in-frame clones and misses some; the assay was immunoSEQ multiplex PCR. The repertoire holds about 150,000 clones, with approximately 78% as singletons. Material: peripheral blood. The receptor source for this set is a man older than 75 with acute or convalescent COVID-19.

CDR3 nucleotides: TGTGCCAGTAGCCAGGGTAGCGAGACCCAGTACTTC. It is translated as CASSQGSETQYF. The rearrangement joins TRBV19 to TRBJ2-5, with D possibly matching TRBD1 (5 bases). The V end lost 6 bases, the J end lost 5 bases, and 10 bases lay between the germline ends. The CDR3 extends over 12 amino acids. Looked up from germline, CDR1 is LNHDA and CDR2 is SQIVND (reference sequence).

This sequence joins TRBV18 and TRBJ2-3; 9 nucleotides align to TRBD2. Germline V CDR1 and CDR2: KGHSH, LQKENI. The CDR3 runs to 16 residues. V shed 3 bases and J 2 bases; nucleotides not matched to a gene: 6. The DNA for the CDR3 is TGTGCCAGCTCACCTATAGCGGGGGACCTCACAGATACGCAGTATTTT. Amino acids: CASSPIAGDLTDTQYF.

This clone was counted at least ten times. The rearrangement uses TRBV11-2 and TRBJ1-6; D is undetermined. Germline assignment: CDR1 SGHAT and CDR2 FQNNGV. Trimming left V 5 bases short and J 8 bases short, with 10 bases between. The CDR3 has 13 residues. CDR3 sequence reads: CASSLTLDSPLHF. DNA for the CDR3: TGTGCCAGCAGCCTAACCCTCGATTCACCCCTCCACTTT.

The chain links TRBV6-5 to TRBJ1-1, with 10 bases identical to TRBD1. The CDR3 loop spans 14 amino acids. CDR1 and CDR2 (germline): MNHEY, SVGAGI. J gave up 6 bases and V 5 bases, and 6 bases lay outside the gene matches. The CDR3 spells CASSILTGGSEAFF. CDR3 coding DNA: TGTGCCAGCAGTATCCTGACAGGGGGCTCTGAAGCTTTCTTT.

This clone was detected a few times. Other DNA sequences in this sample translate to the same CDR3. The gene calls are TRBV27 and TRBJ2-7; unclear D gene. The germline CDR1 and CDR2 sequences are MNHEY and SMNVEV (reference sequence). V was pared by 3 bases and J by 0 bases, with 6 bases between. CDR3 size: 13 residues. The CDR3 spells CASSFGISYEQYF. Written as DNA, the CDR3 is TGTGCCAGCAGTTTTGGCATCTCCTACGAGCAGTACTTC.

This clone was recorded a few times. This chain connects TRBV7-2 to TRBJ1-2; a possible D gene is TRBD1 (6 bases). CDR3 length: 13 amino acids. Trimming removed 5 bases from V and 6 bases from J, with 13 bases in between. The germline V gene has CDR1 SGHTA and CDR2 FQGNSA. CDR3 sequence: CASSPQGGDGYTF. CDR3 bases: TGTGCCAGCAGCCCCCAAGGGGGGGATGGCTACACCTTC.

The chain employs TRBV28 and TRBJ1-2; possible D gene TRBD1, 5 bases. The CDR3 loop spans 12 amino acids. V lost 6 bases to trimming and J lost 5 bases, with 10 bases between them. In germline, CDR1 is MDHEN, CDR2 SYDVKM. For the CDR3, the DNA is TGTGCCAGCAGATTTGACAGATATGGCTACACCTTC. Protein product: CASRFDRYGYTF.

The V gene is TRBV6-1, the J gene TRBJ2-6; 8 nucleotides align to TRBD2. The CDR3 contains 18 residues. J gave up 0 bases and V 2 bases, and 6 bases lay outside the gene matches. From germline, CDR1 is MNHNS and CDR2 SASEGT. CDR3 nucleotides: TGTGCCAGCAGTGAATGGTCTAGCGGGTCCTCTGGGGCCAACGTCCTGACTTTC. It codes for CASSEWSSGSSGANVLTF.

V is TRBV7-8 and J is TRBJ1-1; D gene unclear. The CDR3 is made up of 18 amino acids. V dropped 2 bases and J dropped 3 bases, with 22 bases sitting between them. Germline-derived CDR1 and CDR2 are SGHVS and FQNEAQ. CDR3 sequence reads: CASSLKLGVKLDHTEAFF. The CDR3 nucleotides are TGTGCCAGCAGCTTAAAGTTGGGCGTGAAGTTGGATCACACTGAAGCTTTCTTT.